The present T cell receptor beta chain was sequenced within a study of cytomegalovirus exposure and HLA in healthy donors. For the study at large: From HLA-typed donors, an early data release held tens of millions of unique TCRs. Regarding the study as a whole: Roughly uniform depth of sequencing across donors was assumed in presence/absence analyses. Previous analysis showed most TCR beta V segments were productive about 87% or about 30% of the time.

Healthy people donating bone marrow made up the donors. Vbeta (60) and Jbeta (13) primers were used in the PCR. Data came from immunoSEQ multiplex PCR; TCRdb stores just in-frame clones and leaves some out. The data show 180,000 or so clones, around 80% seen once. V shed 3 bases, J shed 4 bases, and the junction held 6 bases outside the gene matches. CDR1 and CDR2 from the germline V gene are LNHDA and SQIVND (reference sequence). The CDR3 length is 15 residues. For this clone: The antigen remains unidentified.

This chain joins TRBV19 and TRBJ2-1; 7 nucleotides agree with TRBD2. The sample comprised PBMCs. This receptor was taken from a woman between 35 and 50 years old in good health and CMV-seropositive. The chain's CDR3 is CASSIVLAGYNEQFF. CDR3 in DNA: TGTGCCAGTAGTATCGTGTTAGCGGGTTACAATGAGCAGTTCTTC.